This record looks at one T cell receptor (beta chain) sequence and its context. Antigen unknown. This specimen comes from a study of shared clonotypes between healthy human individuals. Study findings and constraints: Roughly 5% of naive CD4 clonotypes were shared across a handful of donors. Researchers found naive subsets generally carried larger estimated richness than memory subsets.

Per sorted-subset replicate PCR, input was 150 to 250 ng DNA, representing around 28,000 T cell genomes. Libraries were prepared by immunoSEQ multiplex PCR; TCRdb keeps only in-frame clonotypes and omits some of them. The sample lists roughly 2.5 million clones; roughly nine tenths were seen once. This CDR3 spans 15 amino acids. The germline gives CDR1 MNHEY, CDR2 SVGAGI. V was trimmed by 2 bases and J by 5 bases, leaving 12 bases between them. This clonotype originated in a young man in good health. This chain links TRBV6-5 with TRBJ1-4, with D perhaps matching TRBD1 (6 bases). The source material was naive CD4+ T cells sorted from blood. Subset defined: CD45RA+ positively selected. The CDR3 loop is CASSYEGGSNEKLFF. As DNA, the CDR3 is TGTGCCAGCAGTTACGAGGGGGGATCGAATGAAAAACTGTTTTTT.